The T cell receptor beta chain under discussion was sequenced for a study of blood T cells in healthy people across ages. Study observations and caveats: Naive and antigen-experienced cells could not be conclusively compared, given unsorted PBMCs. Estimated diversity that came from one million T cells was considered an underestimate.

Concerning this clonotype: What it recognizes is unknown.

Then a second PCR, running roughly 7 to 12 cycles, was carried out with a sample-barcoded 5' primer and a J-beta primer mix. TCRdb re-called the 5' RACE reads with MiXCR, one entry per CDR3 protein. The sample carries over 600,000 distinct CDR3 sequences, around 21% recorded once. For every donor, a draw yielded around 10 milliliters of peripheral blood. Per sample, extraction of total RNA gave at least 5.5 micrograms in every case. Sequenced sample: blood. The TCR comes from a man between 65 and 80 years old in good health.

The CDR3 DNA reads as TGCGCCAGCCACAGAACGCCAGGGGATCCCTATGGCTACACCTTC. Translating gives CASHRTPGDPYGYTF. The chain uses TRBV5-1 and TRBJ1-2; possible D gene TRBD1, 6 bases. V was clipped by 7 bases and J by 4 bases, with 20 bases between them. Per germline, CDR1 SGHRS and CDR2 YFSETQ. The CDR3 loop spans 15 amino acids.